Shown below are 9 T cell receptor beta chains from a single sample sequenced in a study of regulatory T cells in long-lasting Graves disease. Building the TCR beta libraries relied on iRepertoire HTBI primers, and CDR3 regions underwent Arm-PCR. TCRdb re-derived calls from the multiplex PCR reads in MiXCR, one entry per CDR3 protein. The sample has about 290,000 distinct CDR3 sequences, around 23% seen once; the top ten hold roughly three fifths. Time point meaning: persistent/refractory GD, antithyroid drugs over 5 years with positive TRAb. PBMC-extracted RNA yielded the TCR library. This specimen consisted of peripheral blood mononuclear cells (PBMCs), obtained when the disease was refractory, from a patient treated with antithyroid drugs. These receptors came from a female donor with Graves disease.

This clonotype was seen only a few times. The chain recombines TRBV28 with TRBJ2-1, with TRBD2 matching 7 bases. V shed 0 bases, J shed 6 bases, and the junction held 11 bases outside the gene matches. Germline V gene sequence: CDR1 MDHEN, CDR2 SYDVKM. This CDR3 is built from 17 residues. In DNA, the CDR3 is TGTGCCAGCAGTTTATGGGTAGCGGGTATTGCCGCCAATGAGCAGTTCTTC. Translating it yields CASSLWVAGIAANEQFF.

The gene calls are TRBV20-1 and TRBJ1-5; D remains unclear. Trimming removed 3 bases at V and 3 bases at J, with 15 bases between. This CDR3 has 15 amino acids. Germline V gives CDR1 DFQATT, CDR2 SNEGSKA (reference sequence). DNA for the CDR3: TGCAGTGCTAGCGAGCATCCATCCCCCAATCAGCCCCAGCATTTT. Amino acid sequence: CSASEHPSPNQPQHF.

This clonotype was observed many times. The gene calls are TRBV3-1 and TRBJ2-7; D not certain. The CDR3 has 12 residues. Germline CDR1 reads LGHDT; CDR2 reads YNNKEL (reference sequence). V was shortened by 4 bases and J by 6 bases, with 10 bases between the two germline ends. In DNA, the CDR3 is TGTGCCAGCAGCCGTGGGATCGGCGAGCAGTACTTC. Its translation is CASSRGIGEQYF.

This clonotype was seen a single time. The conserved final phenylalanine or tryptophan is absent from the CDR3, which likely points to a read error. The chain combines TRBV13 with TRBJ2-4; tentatively, D is TRBD2 (5 bases). V was clipped by 0 bases and J by 3 bases, with 6 bases between them. The CDR3 extends over 14 amino acids. Germline assignment: CDR1 PRHDT and CDR2 FYEKMQ (reference sequence). The CDR3 loop reads CASSLGGDKNIQYL. For the CDR3, the DNA is TGTGCCAGCAGCTTAGGGGGAGACAAAAACATTCAGTACCTC.

This clonotype was counted ten times or more. The chain combines TRBV18 with TRBJ2-7; weak D call: TRBD2 (6 bases). Germline loops: CDR1 KGHSH, CDR2 LQKENI. The ends were cut back, 6 bases at V and 6 bases at J, with 15 bases in the middle. The CDR3 totals 13 residues. CDR3 nucleotide sequence: TGTGCCAGCTCCCCTTCCACTAGCCTCGAGCAGTACTTC. This codes for CASSPSTSLEQYF.

This chain links TRBV7-9 with TRBJ1-2, with D unclear. This CDR3 has 11 amino acids. With 5 bases removed from V and 10 bases from J, the gap between germline ends came to 11 bases. Germline-derived CDR1 and CDR2 are SEHNR and FQNEAQ (reference sequence). CDR3 amino acids: CASSALRNYTF. The CDR3 DNA sequence: TGTGCCAGCAGCGCCCTGCGGAACTACACCTTC.

V and J are TRBV19 and TRBJ1-5; D is perhaps TRBD1 (5 bases). The CDR3 has 16 amino acids. Germline values: CDR1 LNHDA, CDR2 SQIVND (reference sequence). The ends were cut back, 8 bases at V and 6 bases at J, with 23 bases in the middle. DNA for the CDR3: TGTGCCAGTCTACCCGAGGGGCAGGGTAATTTTCAGCCCCAGCATTTT. Protein sequence: CASLPEGQGNFQPQHF.

The chain carries TRBV5-1 and TRBJ2-7, with unresolved D. Germline assignment: CDR1 SGHRS and CDR2 YFSETQ. The CDR3 extends over 11 amino acids. The V gene lost 7 bases and the J gene lost 1 base, with 6 bases spanning the gap. Here the CDR3 reads CASADSYEQYF. DNA of the CDR3: TGCGCCAGCGCCGATTCCTACGAGCAGTACTTC.

This clonotype occurred many times. The chain links TRBV7-2 to TRBJ2-7, with 8 nucleotides matching TRBD1. CDR1 is SGHTA and CDR2 is FQGNSA in the germline V gene. The CDR3 covers 13 residues. Losses at the gene ends were 4 bases for V and 3 bases for J; bases not matched to a gene: 2. CDR3 residues: CASSYTGGYEQYF. DNA of the CDR3: TGTGCCAGCAGCTATACAGGGGGCTACGAGCAGTACTTC.